Listed below are T cell receptor beta chains from one sample, sequenced in a study of blood T cells in healthy people across ages. TCRdb recomputed calls from the 5' RACE reads with MiXCR, one row per CDR3 protein. Of 780,000 or so distinct CDR3 sequences in the sample, roughly 56% were seen once. The sample taken for sequencing was blood. The receptors stem from a man aged 40-50 years in good health. CDR3s include the opening cysteine and the closing phenylalanine or tryptophan. The order of the fields is D gene, clone size, CDR3 length, V gene, J gene, CDR3 DNA, CDR3 protein. A D gene is named only where the DNA matches it firmly. Size is omitted from some rows. Given values are once, few, many or a class for expanded clones.

D gene: .
clone size: many
CDR3 length: 12
V gene: TRBV5-5
J gene: TRBJ2-3
CDR3 DNA: TGTGCCAGCAGCCCGGCGATAGATACGCAGTATTTT
CDR3 protein: CASSPAIDTQYF

D gene: .
clone size: .
CDR3 length: 15
V gene: TRBV4-2
J gene: TRBJ2-5
CDR3 DNA: TGTGCCAGCAGCCAAGTGGGACCCCTCGAGAAGACCCAGTACTTC
CDR3 protein: CASSQVGPLEKTQYF

D gene: .
clone size: .
CDR3 length: 15
V gene: TRBV9
J gene: TRBJ2-4
CDR3 DNA: TGTGCCAGCAGCCCCCGATGGGGGGAGCAAAACATTCAGTACTTC
CDR3 protein: CASSPRWGEQNIQYF

D gene: TRBD2
clone size: .
CDR3 length: 17
V gene: TRBV6-6
J gene: TRBJ2-5
CDR3 DNA: TGTGCCAGCGCCATCGTGGGGGGACTAGCGGGAGTAGAGACCCAGTACTTC
CDR3 protein: CASAIVGGLAGVETQYF

D gene: TRBD2
clone size: .
CDR3 length: 17
V gene: TRBV5-1
J gene: TRBJ2-1
CDR3 DNA: TGCGCCAGCAGCAGGACTAGCTCATTGGGATCCTACAATGAGCAGTTCTTC
CDR3 protein: CASSRTSSLGSYNEQFF

D gene: .
clone size: .
CDR3 length: 15
V gene: TRBV4-1
J gene: TRBJ2-5
CDR3 DNA: TGCGCCAGCAGCCAAGTAGCTAGCTCCCAAGAGACCCAGTACTTC
CDR3 protein: CASSQVASSQETQYF

D gene: .
clone size: few
CDR3 length: 15
V gene: TRBV2
J gene: TRBJ1-1
CDR3 DNA: TGTGCCGGCCAGGGCGCCTCGGTGCCGAACACTGAAGCTTTCTTT
CDR3 protein: CAGQGASVPNTEAFF

D gene: .
clone size: .
CDR3 length: 14
V gene: TRBV2
J gene: TRBJ2-4
CDR3 DNA: TGTGCCAGCAAAGGAGAGCTAGCCAAAAACATTCAGTACTTC
CDR3 protein: CASKGELAKNIQYF

D gene: TRBD2
clone size: .
CDR3 length: 14
V gene: TRBV9
J gene: TRBJ2-7
CDR3 DNA: TGTGCCAGCAGCGAGGGCGGGCGGGAGTACGAGCAGTACTTC
CDR3 protein: CASSEGGREYEQYF

D gene: .
clone size: few
CDR3 length: 13
V gene: TRBV6-5
J gene: TRBJ2-5
CDR3 DNA: TGTGCCACAAACTCAGCGGTCGTGGAGACCCAGTACTTC
CDR3 protein: CATNSAVVETQYF

D gene: .
clone size: few
CDR3 length: 16
V gene: TRBV13
J gene: TRBJ2-7
CDR3 DNA: TGTGCCAGCAGCCCTAACCCCGGGCAGGGCGAGTACGAGCAGTACTTC
CDR3 protein: CASSPNPGQGEYEQYF

D gene: TRBD1
clone size: few
CDR3 length: 16
V gene: TRBV7-3
J gene: TRBJ2-1
CDR3 DNA: TGTGCCAGCAGCGTAATGGGACAGGGGTCAAAAAATGAGCAGTTCTTC
CDR3 protein: CASSVMGQGSKNEQFF

D gene: .
clone size: few
CDR3 length: 16
V gene: TRBV29-1
J gene: TRBJ2-7
CDR3 DNA: TGCAGCGTTGAAGATCTTGCAGGGGTAAACTCCTACGAGCAGTACTTC
CDR3 protein: CSVEDLAGVNSYEQYF

D gene: .
clone size: .
CDR3 length: 13
V gene: TRBV15
J gene: TRBJ2-1
CDR3 DNA: TGTGCCACCAGCAGAGTAGTTTTCAATGAGCAGTTCTTC
CDR3 protein: CATSRVVFNEQFF

D gene: .
clone size: .
CDR3 length: 14
V gene: TRBV7-7
J gene: TRBJ2-1
CDR3 DNA: TGTGCCAGCAGCTTAGGAGGGAATCGGAATGAGCAGTTCTTC
CDR3 protein: CASSLGGNRNEQFF

D gene: .
clone size: few
CDR3 length: 12
V gene: TRBV25-1
J gene: TRBJ1-2
CDR3 DNA: TGTGCCAGCAGTGAACTCAGCTATGGCTACACCTTC
CDR3 protein: CASSELSYGYTF

D gene: TRBD2
clone size: few
CDR3 length: 17
V gene: TRBV28
J gene: TRBJ2-3
CDR3 DNA: TGTGCCAGCAGTTTCTTGACTAGCGGGATAAGGGCAGATACGCAGTATTTT
CDR3 protein: CASSFLTSGIRADTQYF

D gene: TRBD1
clone size: .
CDR3 length: 15
V gene: TRBV7-2
J gene: TRBJ1-1
CDR3 DNA: TGTGCCAGCAGCTCCCAGGGGGCGGCGGGGACTGAAGCTTTCTTT
CDR3 protein: CASSSQGAAGTEAFF

D gene: .
clone size: .
CDR3 length: 15
V gene: TRBV3-1
J gene: TRBJ1-2
CDR3 DNA: TGTGCCAGCAGCCAGGGCGGGGGGAATGACTATGGCTACACCTTC
CDR3 protein: CASSQGGGNDYGYTF

D gene: .
clone size: once
CDR3 length: 14
V gene: TRBV12-3/TRBV12-4
J gene: TRBJ2-7
CDR3 DNA: TGTGCCAGCAGTTTACGGGAGCGCCGATACGAGCAGTACTTC
CDR3 protein: CASSLRERRYEQYF

D gene: TRBD1
clone size: few
CDR3 length: 18
V gene: TRBV7-3
J gene: TRBJ2-6
CDR3 DNA: TGTGCCAGCAGCCTCCAGGGACAGGGGAATTCTGGGGCCAACGTCCTGACTTTC
CDR3 protein: CASSLQGQGNSGANVLTF

D gene: .
clone size: .
CDR3 length: 16
V gene: TRBV27
J gene: TRBJ2-3
CDR3 DNA: TGTGCCAGCAGTCCAAGATTGGGAGGAAACACAGATACGCAGTATTTT
CDR3 protein: CASSPRLGGNTDTQYF

D gene: .
clone size: once
CDR3 length: 13
V gene: TRBV12-3/TRBV12-4
J gene: TRBJ1-1
CDR3 DNA: TGTGCCAGTTCGCAGTTGGAGGGCACTGAAGCTTTCTTT
CDR3 protein: CASSQLEGTEAFF

D gene: .
clone size: .
CDR3 length: 11
V gene: TRBV20-1
J gene: TRBJ2-7
CDR3 DNA: TGCAGTGCTCCCTTAGCTTCCGAGCAGTACTTC
CDR3 protein: CSAPLASEQYF

D gene: .
clone size: .
CDR3 length: 16
V gene: TRBV27
J gene: TRBJ2-7
CDR3 DNA: TGTGCCAGCAGTCTGACCGCGCCTAGGGGCCCCCTCGAGCAGTACTTC
CDR3 protein: CASSLTAPRGPLEQYF

D gene: .
clone size: .
CDR3 length: 15
V gene: TRBV12-3/TRBV12-4
J gene: TRBJ2-1
CDR3 DNA: TGTGCCAGCAGTTTAATAAGAACGACGGCCAATGAGCAGTTCTTC
CDR3 protein: CASSLIRTTANEQFF

D gene: TRBD2
clone size: .
CDR3 length: 16
V gene: TRBV5-1
J gene: TRBJ2-7
CDR3 DNA: TGCGCCAGCAGCCTATCGGGACTAGCGGGAGTATACGAGCAGTACTTC
CDR3 protein: CASSLSGLAGVYEQYF

D gene: .
clone size: .
CDR3 length: 16
V gene: TRBV5-6
J gene: TRBJ2-3
CDR3 DNA: TGTGCCAGCAGCTTGGGGGCTAGCGGGACAGGAGATACGCAGTATTTT
CDR3 protein: CASSLGASGTGDTQYF

D gene: .
clone size: .
CDR3 length: 14
V gene: TRBV29-1
J gene: TRBJ2-1
CDR3 DNA: TGCAGCGTTGACGAGACTCGACGTAAAAGTGAGCAGTTCTTC
CDR3 protein: CSVDETRRKSEQFF

D gene: .
clone size: .
CDR3 length: 14
V gene: TRBV10-3
J gene: TRBJ1-1
CDR3 DNA: TGTGCCATCAGTGAGGGAGGCAGTAGCACTGAAGCTTTCTTT
CDR3 protein: CAISEGGSSTEAFF